Below are 23 T cell receptor beta chains sequenced from a single sample in a study of CD8+CD57+ T cells in acquired aplastic anemia. According to the study, genomic DNA was the template for TCR beta VDJ and CDR3 profiling. TCRdb fed the reads into MiXCR, producing one record per CDR3 protein. The sample lists some 70,000 distinct CDR3 sequences, roughly half occurring once. Material for sequencing was sorted CD4+, CD8+, or CD8+CD57+ T cells (not recorded which) from PBMCs. These receptors all come from a human donor in good health, serving as a control.

This clonotype was recorded at least ten times. The chain carries TRBV7-2 and TRBJ2-7; D might be TRBD1 (5 bases). This CDR3 contains 13 residues. Germline CDR1 reads SGHTA; CDR2 reads FQGNSA. The V end lost 5 bases, the J end lost 6 bases, and 14 bases lay between the germline ends. The CDR3 spells CASSRRDLGEQYF. In DNA, the CDR3 is TGTGCCAGCAGCCGCAGGGATCTCGGCGAGCAGTACTTC. The whole variable domain, filled in from reference TRBV7-2 and TRBJ2-7, reads GAGVSQSPSNKVTEKGKDVELRCDPISGHTALYWYRQSLGQGLEFLIYFQGNSAPDKSGLPSDRFSAERTGGSVSTLTIQRTQQEDSAVYLCASSRRDLGEQYFGPGTRLTVT.

V usage is TRBV25-1 and J usage is TRBJ2-1; 8 bases fit TRBD2. The germline V gene has CDR1 MGHDK and CDR2 SYGVNS. The CDR3 runs 15 residues. V trimming: 6 bases; J trimming: 8 bases; junction bases outside the gene matches: 12. The CDR3 protein is CASRDNGLAGDEQFF. The CDR3 nucleotides read TGTGCCAGCAGGGATAACGGACTAGCAGGGGATGAGCAGTTCTTC. Supplemented by reference TRBV25-1 and TRBJ2-1, the full variable domain reads EADIYQTPRYLVIGTGKKITLECSQTMGHDKMYWYQQDPGMELHLIHYSYGVNSTEKGDLSSESTVSRIRTEHFPLTLESARPSHTSQYLCASRDNGLAGDEQFFGPGTRLTVL.

This clonotype was detected ten times or more. J is TRBJ2-1 and V is TRBV6-5; D call uncertain. The germline gives CDR1 MNHEY, CDR2 SVGAGI. There are 11 residues in the CDR3. Trimming stripped 4 bases from V and 12 bases from J, with 10 bases between. CDR3 coding DNA: TGTGCCAGCAGTTTGAAGGATAGGCAGTTCTTC. As protein: CASSLKDRQFF.

By frequency in the sample, this clonotype is medium-sized. This chain joins TRBV9 and TRBJ2-5, with D possibly being TRBD1 or TRBD2 (6 bases each). CDR3 length equals 16 residues. Germline loops: CDR1 SGDLS, CDR2 YYNGEE. Trimming shortened V by 0 bases and J by 5 bases, and 17 bases separated the two germline ends. In DNA, the CDR3 is TGTGCCAGCAGCGTAGGGAGGGACACGCCGTTGGAGACCCAGTACTTC. Translated, it gives CASSVGRDTPLETQYF.

The chain combines TRBV7-8 with TRBJ1-2, with 7 bases fitting TRBD1. The CDR3 totals 16 residues. Germline V lookup: CDR1 SGHVS, CDR2 FQNEAQ. Losses at the gene ends were 7 bases for V and 4 bases for J; bases not matched to a gene: 15. DNA of the CDR3: TGTGCCAGCAACAAGGTGGGACAGATGGTCAGCTATGGCTACACCTTC. Translation: CASNKVGQMVSYGYTF.

The rearrangement links TRBV29-1 to TRBJ1-6, with 7 bases matching TRBD1. With 7 bases clipped from V and 6 bases from J, the junction kept 6 bases outside the gene matches. Looked up from germline, CDR1 is SQVTM and CDR2 is ANQGSEA. CDR3 length: 13 amino acids. The chain's CDR3 is CSARQGPNSPLHF. The CDR3 nucleotides read TGCAGCGCTAGACAGGGCCCTAATTCACCCCTCCACTTT.

This clonotype was detected only a few times. V and J are TRBV25-1 and TRBJ2-7, with a weak D call TRBD1 (8 bases). Germline values: CDR1 MGHDK, CDR2 SYGVNS. The CDR3 sequence is 14 residues long. V lost 4 bases and J 5 bases, leaving 15 bases between the germline ends. CDR3 amino acids: CASSGGGRGHEQYF. The CDR3 DNA reads TGTGCCAGCAGTGGGGGGGGCAGGGGGCACGAGCAGTACTTC.

This clonotype has more than one count but fewer than ten. The chain links TRBV25-1 to TRBJ1-1, with TRBD1 identical over 7 bases. V lost 5 bases and J lost 11; bases outside the gene matches: 8. The germline V gene encodes CDR1 MGHDK and CDR2 SYGVNS. The CDR3 spans 12 residues. CDR3 residues: CASSIGGNGAFF. In DNA, the CDR3 is TGTGCCAGCAGTATAGGGGGCAATGGGGCTTTCTTT.

V usage is TRBV19 and J usage is TRBJ1-1; no clear D. CDR1 and CDR2 (germline): LNHDA, SQIVND (reference sequence). V gave up 5 bases and J gave up 10 bases, with 17 bases separating them. The CDR3 totals 13 residues. CDR3 sequence (DNA): TGTGCCAGTAGTTTACAACGGACCGCCCTAGCTTTCTTT. Translating gives CASSLQRTALAFF.

The genes are TRBV19 and TRBJ1-1; D is uncertain. Trimming took off 2 bases at V and 1 base at J, with 8 bases between the two ends. The CDR3 has 14 residues. CDR1 is LNHDA, CDR2 SQIVND, per germline (reference sequence). For the CDR3, the DNA is TGTGCCAGTAGTATACCTTTCGCGAACACTGAAGCTTTCTTT. This sequence encodes CASSIPFANTEAFF.

This clonotype has at least ten counts. V usage is TRBV6-1 and J usage is TRBJ2-7, with a possible D match to TRBD1 (5 bases). Germline V gene sequence: CDR1 MNHNS, CDR2 SASEGT. The CDR3 runs 14 residues. Trimming left V 11 bases short and J 0 bases short, with 17 bases between. The CDR3 loop reads CAASLTESSYEQYF. CDR3 DNA: TGTGCCGCCAGTCTGACAGAGAGCTCCTACGAGCAGTACTTC.

This clonotype was counted only a few times. The CDR3 end shows no conserved phenylalanine or tryptophan, and so a read error is likely. The chain links TRBV10-3 to TRBJ2-7; 8 bases agree with TRBD1. The CDR3 loop spans 15 amino acids. Germline loops: CDR1 ENHRY, CDR2 SYGVKD. V lost 4 bases and J lost 7; bases outside the gene matches: 12. CDR3 nucleotides: TGTGCCATCAGTGGTCCCCTGCAGGGGGCGGGGGAGCAGTACCTC. It encodes CAISGPLQGAGEQYL.

The rearrangement joins TRBV11-2 to TRBJ2-7, with TRBD2 matching 11 bases. The CDR3 totals 16 residues. The germline V gene encodes CDR1 SGHAT and CDR2 FQNNGV. Trimming cost V 5 bases and J 3 bases; bases outside gene matches: 9. In nucleotides, the CDR3 is TGTGCCAGCAGCCGAAGACTAGCGGGGCATATCTACGAGCAGTACTTC. Translated, it gives CASSRRLAGHIYEQYF.

This clonotype has only one observation. The J gene is TRBJ2-5, the V gene TRBV2; 7 positions match TRBD1. With 2 bases clipped from V and 5 bases from J, the junction kept 5 bases outside the gene matches. CDR3 length: 14 amino acids. CDR1 is SNHLY and CDR2 is FYNNEI in the germline V gene. As DNA, the CDR3 is TGTGCCAGCAGTGAACGACAGGGCGGGGAGACCCAGTACTTC. Amino acid sequence: CASSERQGGETQYF.

The rearrangement links TRBV10-1 to TRBJ2-7; 9 bases match TRBD1. This CDR3 has 19 residues. Germline lookup yields CDR1 WNHNN and CDR2 SYGVQD (reference sequence). V was clipped by 4 bases and J by 4 bases; unmatched bases: 20. CDR3 sequence: CASSGETGGFAGTLYEQYF. The CDR3 coding sequence is TGCGCCAGCAGTGGAGAGACAGGGGGTTTCGCCGGGACGCTATACGAGCAGTACTTC.

This clonotype was counted ten times or more. The chain has TRBV25-1 and TRBJ1-4; a weak D match, TRBD1 (5 bases). Trimming stripped 1 base from V and 2 bases from J, with 5 bases between. Germline V gene sequence: CDR1 MGHDK, CDR2 SYGVNS. CDR3 length: 14 residues. The CDR3 sequence is CASSEWGTNEKLFF. The CDR3 bases are TGTGCCAGCAGTGAATGGGGCACTAATGAAAAACTGTTTTTT.

In this sample, this clonotype turned up many times. V and J are TRBV12-5 and TRBJ1-1; D not certain. The V gene lost 0 bases and the J gene lost 7 bases, with 6 bases spanning the gap. This CDR3 is built from 12 residues. CDR1 LGHNT and CDR2 FRNRAP come from the germline V gene. The CDR3 region has the DNA TGTGCTAGTGGTTTGGTACAGTTTGAAGCTTTCTTT. Its translation is CASGLVQFEAFF. The full variable domain, completed using reference TRBV12-5 and TRBJ1-1, is DARVTQTPRHKVTEMGQEVTMRCQPILGHNTVFWYRQTMMQGLELLAYFRNRAPLDDSGMPKDRFSAEMPDATLATLKIQPSEPRDSAVYFCASGLVQFEAFFGQGTRLTVV.

Ten or more counts support this clonotype. This chain joins TRBV6-2 or TRBV6-3 and TRBJ1-5; TRBD1 is a possible D gene (6 bases). The germline V gene encodes CDR1 MNHEY and CDR2 SVGEGT. Trimming took off 3 bases at V and 0 bases at J, with 12 bases between the two ends. The CDR3 covers 16 residues. The CDR3 DNA is TGTGCCAGCAGTTATTACAGGGACTATAGCAATCAGCCCCAGCATTTT. Its protein product is CASSYYRDYSNQPQHF.

This clonotype has a count of ten or more. The rearrangement links TRBV6-5 to TRBJ2-7; possible D gene TRBD2, 6 bases. The CDR3 extends over 17 amino acids. The germline gives CDR1 MNHEY, CDR2 SVGAGI. The germline V and J ends were trimmed by 0 bases and 2 bases, with 17 bases remaining between them. The CDR3 sequence: CASSYSRGPGGPYEQYF. The CDR3, as DNA: TGTGCCAGCAGTTACTCCCGTGGACCCGGAGGGCCCTACGAGCAGTACTTC.

The V call is TRBV20-1, the J call TRBJ2-3; 7 nucleotides align to TRBD2. The CDR3 contains 14 residues. With 2 bases clipped from V and 4 bases from J, the junction kept 6 bases outside the gene matches. Germline V lookup: CDR1 DFQATT, CDR2 SNEGSKA (reference sequence). For the CDR3, the DNA is TGCAGTGCTAGAACTGACGCGGGGGCAGATACGCAGTATTTT. Translating it yields CSARTDAGADTQYF.

This clonotype has ten or more counts. CDR3 amino acids: CASSYSSEPYANTEAFF. For the CDR3, the DNA is TGTGCCAGCAGTTACTCGTCAGAGCCCTATGCAAACACTGAAGCTTTCTTT. This chain links TRBV6-5 with TRBJ1-1; D not resolved. This CDR3 is 17 amino acids long. CDR1 is MNHEY, CDR2 SVGAGI, per germline. V shed 0 bases and J shed 2 bases, with 16 bases lying between them.

This clonotype was found a few times. The J gene is TRBJ2-3, the V gene TRBV24-1; 8 bases line up with TRBD2. V dropped 11 bases and J dropped 3; count of bases not matched to a gene: 9. CDR3 length: 14 residues. Per the germline V gene, CDR1 is KGHDR and CDR2 is SFDVKD. CDR3 loop: CASGSGGGTDTQYF. The CDR3 nucleotides are TGTGCCAGCGGGAGCGGGGGAGGGACAGATACGCAGTATTTT.

Here the CDR3 reads CASSPAASGTYEQYF. The CDR3 DNA reads as TGTGCCAGCAGCCCGGCGGCCAGCGGCACCTACGAGCAGTACTTC. The chain has TRBV7-2 and TRBJ2-7, with a tentative D call TRBD2 (5 bases). This CDR3 is 15 amino acids long. Germline V lookup: CDR1 SGHTA, CDR2 FQGNSA. The germline V and J ends were trimmed by 5 bases and 2 bases, with 16 bases remaining between them.